This is a list of T cell receptor beta chains from one sample in a study of blood T cell repertoires in COVID-19. TCRdb keeps only in-frame clones here, not all; method: immunoSEQ multiplex PCR. The data hold 200,000 to 250,000 clones, with 87% observed a single time. Sequencing used PBMCs or T cells enriched from blood (not recorded which). Receptors originate from a woman in her 30s with acute COVID-19. The CDR3 runs from the conserved cysteine through the conserved F or W. D genes are given only for firm matches. Not every row has a clone size; where given, it reads once, few, many or a size class.

D gene,J gene,CDR3 length,V gene,clone size,CDR3 protein,CDR3 DNA
TRBD1,TRBJ2-4,13,TRBV20-1,NA,CSASSRTGRKGNF,TGCAGTGCTAGTTCCAGGACAGGCCGTAAGGGGAACTTC
TRBD1,TRBJ1-2,15,TRBV7-9,NA,CASSLVGVRGNGYTF,TGTGCCAGCAGCTTAGTTGGGGTCAGGGGGAATGGCTACACCTTC
TRBD1,TRBJ1-6,15,TRBV11-1,NA,CASRRQGLDNSPLHF,TGTGCCAGCAGGCGACAGGGATTGGATAATTCACCCCTCCACTTT
TRBD2,TRBJ2-3,16,TRBV3-1/TRBV3-2,NA,CASSPRTSGGADTQYF,TGTGCCAGCAGCCCGCGGACTAGCGGGGGGGCAGATACGCAGTATTTT
NA,TRBJ1-5,17,TRBV28,NA,CASSLSMGSGHGQPQHF,TGTGCCAGCAGTTTAAGTATGGGGTCAGGGCATGGTCAGCCCCAGCATTTT
TRBD1,TRBJ1-1,14,TRBV10-3,NA,CAISAGTGAAEAFF,TGTGCCATCAGTGCCGGGACAGGGGCAGCTGAAGCTTTCTTT
TRBD1,TRBJ1-4,13,TRBV3-1/TRBV3-2,NA,CASSQVTGGKLFF,TGTGCCAGCAGCCAAGTTACAGGGGGAAAACTGTTTTTT
TRBD1,TRBJ1-6,13,TRBV28,NA,CASSGQGQSPLHF,TGTGCCAGCAGTGGACAGGGACAATCACCCCTCCACTTT
NA,TRBJ1-2,15,TRBV4-1,NA,CASSQGPGVNYGYTF,TGCGCCAGCAGCCAGGGTCCCGGGGTCAACTATGGCTACACCTTC
TRBD2,TRBJ2-1,15,TRBV7-2,NA,CASSLAAGAYNEQFF,TGTGCCAGCAGCTTAGCGGCGGGAGCTTACAATGAGCAGTTCTTC
NA,TRBJ1-2,14,TRBV5-1,NA,CASSSTARVHGYTF,TGCGCCAGCAGCTCAACCGCTCGGGTTCATGGCTACACCTTC
NA,TRBJ2-7,11,TRBV28,NA,CASSSDSRQYF,TGTGCCAGCAGTTCCGACAGTAGGCAGTACTTC
NA,TRBJ1-5,12,TRBV27,NA,CASSLINQPQHF,TGTGCCAGCAGTCTTATCAATCAGCCCCAGCATTTT
NA,TRBJ1-4,15,TRBV18,NA,CASSPKGGVTEKLFF,TGTGCCAGCTCACCGAAGGGAGGGGTCACCGAAAAACTGTTTTTT
NA,TRBJ2-1,13,TRBV11-3,NA,CASSLRRHNEQFF,TGTGCCAGCAGCTTAAGACGACATAATGAGCAGTTCTTC
NA,TRBJ2-6,15,TRBV27,NA,CASSLGRSGANVLTF,TGTGCCAGCAGTTTAGGCCGATCTGGGGCCAACGTCCTGACTTTC
TRBD2,TRBJ2-1,14,TRBV28,NA,CASSSGLAGYEQFF,TGTGCCAGCAGTTCGGGACTAGCGGGGTATGAGCAGTTCTTC
TRBD2,TRBJ2-7,16,TRBV11-2,NA,CASSLDLPGLAYEQYF,TGTGCCAGCAGCTTAGATCTTCCGGGACTAGCCTACGAGCAGTACTTC
TRBD2,TRBJ2-1,16,TRBV2,NA,CASSKGPGLVIGEQFF,TGTGCCAGCAGTAAGGGACCGGGACTAGTGATCGGGGAGCAGTTCTTC
NA,TRBJ1-5,15,TRBV5-6,once,CASSLNPGLYQPQHF,TGTGCCAGCAGCTTGAATCCAGGGTTATATCAGCCCCAGCATTTT
NA,TRBJ2-2,15,TRBV15,NA,CATSATGTFAGELFF,TGTGCCACCAGTGCTACAGGGACGTTCGCCGGGGAGCTGTTTTTT
NA,TRBJ1-6,18,TRBV4-1,few,CASSHPPGGSSYNSPLHF,TGCGCCAGCAGCCACCCCCCCGGGGGAAGCTCCTATAATTCACCCCTCCACTTT
TRBD1,TRBJ1-4,15,TRBV28,NA,CASSSNDRGREKLFF,TGTGCCAGCAGTTCAAATGACAGGGGTCGGGAAAAACTGTTTTTT
TRBD1,TRBJ1-1,14,TRBV18,NA,CASSQGTGGTEAFF,TGTGCCAGCTCACAGGGAACAGGGGGCACTGAAGCTTTCTTT
TRBD1,TRBJ2-7,15,TRBV6-1,NA,CASSEVTGEAYEQYF,TGTGCCAGCAGTGAAGTGACAGGGGAGGCCTACGAGCAGTACTTC
TRBD1,TRBJ1-1,16,TRBV28,NA,CASVVPKTGANTEAFF,TGTGCCAGCGTCGTCCCGAAAACAGGGGCGAACACTGAAGCTTTCTTT
TRBD1,TRBJ1-4,14,TRBV6-5,NA,CASRRDSTNEKLFF,TGTGCCAGCAGGCGGGACAGCACGAATGAAAAACTGTTTTTT
NA,TRBJ1-2,16,TRBV6-5,NA,CASSYPTHQGHYGYTF,TGTGCCAGCAGTTACCCGACGCACCAGGGTCATTATGGCTACACCTTC
NA,TRBJ2-3,14,TRBV11-3,NA,CASSLGYREDTQYF,TGTGCCAGCAGCTTAGGCTACAGGGAAGATACGCAGTATTTT
TRBD1,TRBJ1-4,13,TRBV5-1,NA,CASSTWTGEKLFF,TGCGCCAGCAGCACCTGGACAGGTGAAAAACTGTTTTTT
NA,TRBJ2-1,15,TRBV28,once,CASSLESSSYNEQFF,TGTGCCAGCAGTTTAGAGTCGAGCTCCTACAATGAGCAGTTCTTC
NA,TRBJ1-4,12,TRBV3-1/TRBV3-2,NA,CASSRDGGELFF,TGTGCCAGCAGCCGGGATGGGGGGGAACTGTTTTTT
NA,TRBJ2-2,14,TRBV3-1/TRBV3-2,NA,CASSPTSNTGELFF,TGTGCCAGCAGCCCGACTTCAAACACCGGGGAGCTGTTTTTT
NA,TRBJ1-1,15,TRBV5-4,NA,CASSLVGQSNTEAFF,TGTGCCAGCAGCTTGGTCGGACAGTCGAACACTGAAGCTTTCTTT
TRBD2,TRBJ2-1,16,TRBV28,NA,CASGTSGSPTNNEQFF,TGTGCCAGCGGGACTAGCGGCTCCCCCACCAACAATGAGCAGTTCTTC
NA,TRBJ2-7,17,TRBV7-9,NA,CASSRVVFERNHYEQYF,TGTGCCAGCAGTCGGGTGGTATTTGAGAGGAACCACTACGAGCAGTACTTC
TRBD1,TRBJ2-6,18,TRBV9,NA,CASSAPGQGSPGANVLTF,TGTGCCAGCAGCGCTCCGGGACAGGGGTCCCCTGGGGCCAACGTCCTGACTTTC
NA,TRBJ1-1,14,TRBV6-2/TRBV6-3,NA,CASSYELMNTEAFF,TGTGCCAGCAGTTACGAGTTAATGAACACTGAAGCTTTCTTT
NA,TRBJ1-2,14,TRBV2,NA,CASSEDRTNYGYTF,TGTGCCAGCAGTGAGGACAGAACTAACTATGGCTACACCTTC
NA,TRBJ2-5,16,TRBV11-1,NA,CASSTNRVAYQETQYF,TGTGCCAGCAGCACCAACAGGGTGGCCTACCAAGAGACCCAGTACTTC
TRBD1,TRBJ1-5,14,TRBV7-8,few,CASSPGTGPQPQHF,TGTGCCAGCAGCCCAGGGACAGGGCCTCAGCCCCAGCATTTT
NA,TRBJ1-1,14,TRBV9,NA,CASSVGDMNTEAFF,TGTGCCAGCAGCGTCGGGGACATGAACACTGAAGCTTTCTTT
NA,TRBJ2-7,14,TRBV5-6,NA,CASSLGLGAYEQYF,TGTGCCAGCAGCTTGGGACTAGGAGCCTACGAGCAGTACTTC
NA,TRBJ1-1,13,TRBV7-9,few,CASSLVEDTEAFF,TGTGCCAGCAGCTTGGTGGAGGACACTGAAGCTTTCTTT
NA,TRBJ2-1,18,TRBV30,NA,CAWSVRRQTSILYNEQFF,TGTGCCTGGAGTGTACGGAGGCAGACCTCGATTCTCTACAATGAGCAGTTCTTC
TRBD1,TRBJ2-5,15,TRBV4-2,NA,CASSQGGQGVETQYF,TGTGCCAGCAGCCAAGGGGGACAGGGGGTAGAGACCCAGTACTTC
TRBD2,TRBJ2-2,14,TRBV27,NA,CASRLAGGSGELFF,TGTGCCAGCAGACTAGCGGGAGGTTCTGGGGAGCTGTTTTTT
NA,TRBJ1-2,13,TRBV6-2/TRBV6-3,NA,CASSYSLRRGYTF,TGTGCCAGCAGTTACTCGTTACGGAGGGGCTACACCTTC
TRBD1,TRBJ2-3,14,TRBV28,NA,CAGMTGRNRDTQYF,TGTGCCGGCATGACAGGGCGTAATCGAGATACGCAGTATTTT
TRBD1,TRBJ2-3,14,TRBV7-3,NA,CASRTGFGTDTQYF,TGTGCCAGCAGGACAGGGTTCGGCACAGATACGCAGTATTTT
NA,TRBJ1-1,12,TRBV6-5,NA,CASSTGFTEAFF,TGTGCCAGCAGTACAGGGTTCACTGAAGCTTTCTTT
NA,TRBJ2-7,12,TRBV5-4,NA,CASTGVSYEQYF,TGTGCCAGCACGGGGGTCTCCTACGAGCAGTACTTC
TRBD1,TRBJ1-2,13,TRBV29-1,NA,CSVVEGANYGYTF,TGCAGCGTTGTTGAGGGGGCGAACTATGGCTACACCTTC
NA,TRBJ2-2,16,TRBV19,NA,CASSILSGPNTGELFF,TGTGCCAGTAGTATCTTAAGCGGGCCGAACACCGGGGAGCTGTTTTTT
TRBD1,TRBJ1-6,16,TRBV5-5,NA,CASSLGTGMRRSPLHF,TGTGCCAGCAGCTTGGGGACAGGGATGAGACGGTCACCCCTCCACTTT